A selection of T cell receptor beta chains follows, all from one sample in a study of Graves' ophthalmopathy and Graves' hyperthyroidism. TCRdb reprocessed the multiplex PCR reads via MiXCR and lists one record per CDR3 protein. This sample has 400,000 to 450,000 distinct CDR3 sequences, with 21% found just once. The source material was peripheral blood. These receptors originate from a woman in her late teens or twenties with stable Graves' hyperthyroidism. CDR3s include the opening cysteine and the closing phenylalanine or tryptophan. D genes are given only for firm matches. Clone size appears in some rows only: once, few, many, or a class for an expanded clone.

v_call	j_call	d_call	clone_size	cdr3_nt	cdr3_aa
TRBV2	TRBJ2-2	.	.	TGTGCCAGCAGAGGAAGGACAACAAACACCGGGGAGCTGTTTTTT	CASRGRTTNTGELFF
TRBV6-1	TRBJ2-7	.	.	TGTGCCAGCAGTGACGGACAGTTAAGTTACGAGCAGTACTTC	CASSDGQLSYEQYF
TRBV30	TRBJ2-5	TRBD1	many	TGTGCCTGGAGTGCGGACAGGGTCCGGGAGACCCAGTACTTC	CAWSADRVRETQYF
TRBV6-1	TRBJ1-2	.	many	TGTGCCAGCAACAACAGGGCGGGCTATGGCTACACCTTC	CASNNRAGYGYTF
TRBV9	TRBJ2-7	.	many	TGTGCCAGCAGCGGTAGCGGCAACTCCTACGAGCAGTACTTC	CASSGSGNSYEQYF
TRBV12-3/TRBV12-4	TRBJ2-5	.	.	TGTGCCAGCAGGCGCAGGGGACCTACAGAGACCCAGTACTTC	CASRRRGPTETQYF
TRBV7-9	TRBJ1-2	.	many	TGTGCCAGCAGCCGAATAGACTATGGCTACACCTTC	CASSRIDYGYTF
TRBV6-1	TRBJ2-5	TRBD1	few	TGTGCCAGCAGCAAAGACAGGGAACAAGAGACCCAGTACTTC	CASSKDREQETQYF
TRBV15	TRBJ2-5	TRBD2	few	TGTGCCACCAGCATTGGGACTAGCGGGATGGGTGAGACCCAGTACTTC	CATSIGTSGMGETQYF
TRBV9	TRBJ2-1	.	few	TGTGCCAGCAGCGCAAGGGGGGTCGGGGACAGTCACAATGAGCAGTTCTTC	CASSARGVGDSHNEQFF
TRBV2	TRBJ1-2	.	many	TGTGCCAGCAGTCTCACAGGGTACTATGGCTACACCTTC	CASSLTGYYGYTF
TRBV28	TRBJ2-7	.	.	TGTGCCAGCAGTTTAACGCCCGGCAGGGGTCATGCCTACGAGCAGTACTTC	CASSLTPGRGHAYEQYF
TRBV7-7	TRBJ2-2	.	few	TGTGCCAGCAGCGCCAGACAAACCGGGGAGCTGTTTTTT	CASSARQTGELFF
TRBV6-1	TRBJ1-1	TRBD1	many	TGTGCCAGCAGCAGGGACAGGGTTTTCACTGAAGCTTTCTTT	CASSRDRVFTEAFF
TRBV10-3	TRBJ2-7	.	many	TGTGCCATCAGTGTCAAGAACACCTACGAGCAGTACTTC	CAISVKNTYEQYF
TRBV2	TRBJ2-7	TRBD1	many	TGTGCCAGCGGGGACAGCCCCTACGGGCAGTACTTC	CASGDSPYGQYF
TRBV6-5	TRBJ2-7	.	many	TGTGCCAGCAGTTACTCGTTACAGTCTGGCTTCTACGAGCAGTACTTC	CASSYSLQSGFYEQYF
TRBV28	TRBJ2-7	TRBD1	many	TGTGCCAGCAGACCCGGGACAGCCAAATACGAGCAGTACTTC	CASRPGTAKYEQYF
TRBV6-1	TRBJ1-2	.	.	TGTGCCAGCAGTGAATTCCCAACAGGGTATGGCTATGGCTACACCTTC	CASSEFPTGYGYGYTF
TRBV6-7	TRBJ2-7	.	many	TGTGATTTCGACGAGCAGTACTTC	CDFDEQYF
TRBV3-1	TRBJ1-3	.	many	TGTGCCAGCAGCTACCGGGGGGCTGGAAACACCATATATTTT	CASSYRGAGNTIYF
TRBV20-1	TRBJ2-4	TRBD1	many	TGCAGCGGGGATGCGGGACAGGGATACATTAAGTACTTC	CSGDAGQGYIKYF
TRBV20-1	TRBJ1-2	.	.	TGCAGTGCTAGACCCACAGATTCCTATGGCTACACCTTC	CSARPTDSYGYTF
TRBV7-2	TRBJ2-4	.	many	TGTGCCAGCAGCCTCATACCTAGGTTGGACATTCAGTACTTC	CASSLIPRLDIQYF
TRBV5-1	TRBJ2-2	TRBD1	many	TGCGCCAGCAGCCGGGGACAGACCAACACCGGGGAGCTGTTTTTT	CASSRGQTNTGELFF
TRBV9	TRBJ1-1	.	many	TGTGCCAGCAGCGATTCGAGGACTGAAGCTTTCTTT	CASSDSRTEAFF
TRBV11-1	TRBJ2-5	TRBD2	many	TGTGCCAGCAGCAGACTAGCGGGAGATGAGACCCAGTACTTC	CASSRLAGDETQYF
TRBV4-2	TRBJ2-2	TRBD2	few	TGTGCCAGCAGCCAAGATTGGCTAGCGGGAGGAACCGGGGAGCTGTTTTTT	CASSQDWLAGGTGELFF
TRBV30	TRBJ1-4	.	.	TGTGCCTGGAGTGAAGGGTTCGGGGATGAAAAACTGTTTTTT	CAWSEGFGDEKLFF
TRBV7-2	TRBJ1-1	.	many	TGTGCCAGCAGCGGGGGCGGTGGAAACACTGAAGCTTTCTTT	CASSGGGGNTEAFF
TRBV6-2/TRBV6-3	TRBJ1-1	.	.	TGTGCCAGCAGTGCCGTTACGGGGGCGGACACTGAAGCTTTCTTT	CASSAVTGADTEAFF
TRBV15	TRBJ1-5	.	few	TGTGCCACCAGCAAACAGGGAGAGAGCAATCAGCCCCAGCATTTT	CATSKQGESNQPQHF
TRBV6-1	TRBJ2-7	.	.	TGTGCCAGCAGCCCTACTAGGGAATACGAGCAGTACTTC	CASSPTREYEQYF
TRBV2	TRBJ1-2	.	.	TGTGCCAGCAGCTTCCGACAGGCCTCATATGGCTACACCTTC	CASSFRQASYGYTF
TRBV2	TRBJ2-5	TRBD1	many	TGTGCCAGCAGGGCCGGGACAGGGAAAGAGACCCAGTACTTC	CASRAGTGKETQYF
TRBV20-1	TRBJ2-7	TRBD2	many	TGCAGTGCAACAAGGCGGGAGCCCTACGAGCAGTACTTC	CSATRREPYEQYF
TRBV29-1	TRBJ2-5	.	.	TGCAGCGTTCGAGTCGGGGCGGGGGAGACCCAGTACTTC	CSVRVGAGETQYF
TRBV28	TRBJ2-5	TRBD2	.	TGTGCCAGCAGTTCCCTTAGCGGGAGCGTGGAGACCCAGTACTTC	CASSSLSGSVETQYF
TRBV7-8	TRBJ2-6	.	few	TGTGCCAGCAGATCAACTACGATTGGGGCCAACGTCCTGACTTTC	CASRSTTIGANVLTF
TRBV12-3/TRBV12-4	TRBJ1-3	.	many	TGTGCCAGCAGTTTAGAACGGAGCTCTGGAAACACCATATATTTT	CASSLERSSGNTIYF